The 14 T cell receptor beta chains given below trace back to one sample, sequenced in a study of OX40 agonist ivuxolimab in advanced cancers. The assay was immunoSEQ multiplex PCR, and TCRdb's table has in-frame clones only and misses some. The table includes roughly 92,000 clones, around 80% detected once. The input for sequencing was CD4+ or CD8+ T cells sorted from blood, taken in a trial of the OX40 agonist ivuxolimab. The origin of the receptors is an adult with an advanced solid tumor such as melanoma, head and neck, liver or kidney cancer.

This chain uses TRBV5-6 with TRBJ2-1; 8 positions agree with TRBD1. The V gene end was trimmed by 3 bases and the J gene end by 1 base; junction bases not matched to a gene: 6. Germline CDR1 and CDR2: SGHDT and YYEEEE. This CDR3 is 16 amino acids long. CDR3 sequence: CASSSDRGRSYNEQFF. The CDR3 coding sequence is TGTGCCAGCAGCTCCGACAGGGGCCGGTCCTACAATGAGCAGTTCTTC.

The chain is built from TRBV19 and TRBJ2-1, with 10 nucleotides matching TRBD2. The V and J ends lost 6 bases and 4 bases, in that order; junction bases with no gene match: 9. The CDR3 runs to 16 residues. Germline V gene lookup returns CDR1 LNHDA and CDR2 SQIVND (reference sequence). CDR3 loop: CASSSTSGPLYNEQFF. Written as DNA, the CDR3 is TGTGCCAGTAGCTCGACTAGCGGGCCTCTGTACAATGAGCAGTTCTTC.

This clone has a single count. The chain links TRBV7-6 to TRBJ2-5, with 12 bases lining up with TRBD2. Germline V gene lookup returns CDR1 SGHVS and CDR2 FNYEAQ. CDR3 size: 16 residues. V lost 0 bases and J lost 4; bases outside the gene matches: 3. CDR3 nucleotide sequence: TGTGCCAGCAGCTTAGCGACTAGCGGGAGCCCAGAGACCCAGTACTTC. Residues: CASSLATSGSPETQYF.

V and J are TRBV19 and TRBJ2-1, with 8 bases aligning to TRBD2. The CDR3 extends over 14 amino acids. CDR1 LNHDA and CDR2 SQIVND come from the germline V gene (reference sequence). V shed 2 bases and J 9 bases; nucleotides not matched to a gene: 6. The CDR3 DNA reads TGTGCCAGTAGTATATCTCTAGCGGGTAGTGAGCAGTTCTTC. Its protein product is CASSISLAGSEQFF. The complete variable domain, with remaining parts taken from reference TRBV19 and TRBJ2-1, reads DGGITQSPKYLFRKEGQNVTLSCEQNLNHDAMYWYRQDPGQGLRLIYYSQIVNDFQKGDIAEGYSVSREKKESFPLTVTSAQKNPTAFYLCASSISLAGSEQFFGPGTRLTVL.

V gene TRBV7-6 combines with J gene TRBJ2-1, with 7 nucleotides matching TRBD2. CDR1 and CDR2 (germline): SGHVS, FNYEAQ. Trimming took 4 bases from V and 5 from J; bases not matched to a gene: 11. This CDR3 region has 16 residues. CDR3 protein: CASSSLGTSANNEQFF. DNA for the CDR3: TGTGCCAGCAGCTCCCTGGGCACTAGCGCCAACAATGAGCAGTTCTTC.

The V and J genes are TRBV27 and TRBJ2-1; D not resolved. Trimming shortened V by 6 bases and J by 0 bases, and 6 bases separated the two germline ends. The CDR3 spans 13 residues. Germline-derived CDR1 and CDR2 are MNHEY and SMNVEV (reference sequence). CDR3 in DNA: TGTGCCAGCAGCCGCGGCTCCTACAATGAGCAGTTCTTC. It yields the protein CASSRGSYNEQFF.

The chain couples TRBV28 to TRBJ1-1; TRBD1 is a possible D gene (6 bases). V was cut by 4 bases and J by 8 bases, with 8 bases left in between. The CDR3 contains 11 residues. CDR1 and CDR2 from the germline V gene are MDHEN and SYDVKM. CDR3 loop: CASSSGTEAFF. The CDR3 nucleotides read TGTGCCAGCAGTTCAGGGACAGAAGCTTTCTTT.

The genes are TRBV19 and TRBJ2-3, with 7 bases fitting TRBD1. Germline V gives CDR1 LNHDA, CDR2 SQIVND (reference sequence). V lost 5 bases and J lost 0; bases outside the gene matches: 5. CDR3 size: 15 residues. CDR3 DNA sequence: TGTGCCAGTAGTGACCGGGACAGCAGCACAGATACGCAGTATTTT. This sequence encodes CASSDRDSSTDTQYF.

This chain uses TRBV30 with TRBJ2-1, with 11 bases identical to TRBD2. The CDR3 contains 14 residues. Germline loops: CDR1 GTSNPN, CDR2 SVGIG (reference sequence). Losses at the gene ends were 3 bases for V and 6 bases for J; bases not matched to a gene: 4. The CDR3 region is CAWRLLAGVNEQFF. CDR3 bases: TGTGCCTGGAGGCTACTAGCGGGGGTCAATGAGCAGTTCTTC.

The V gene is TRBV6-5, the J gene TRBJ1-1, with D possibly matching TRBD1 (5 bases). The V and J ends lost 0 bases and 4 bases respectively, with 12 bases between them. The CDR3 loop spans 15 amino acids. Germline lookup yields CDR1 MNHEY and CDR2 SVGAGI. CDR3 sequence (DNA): TGTGCCAGCAGTTACTCGATCGGGGGAGGCACTGAAGCTTTCTTT. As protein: CASSYSIGGGTEAFF.

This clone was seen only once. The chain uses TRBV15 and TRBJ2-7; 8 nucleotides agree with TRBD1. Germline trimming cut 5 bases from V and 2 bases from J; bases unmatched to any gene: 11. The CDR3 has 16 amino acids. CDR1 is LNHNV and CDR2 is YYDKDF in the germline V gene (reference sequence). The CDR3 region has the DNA TGTGCCACCAGCGCTCAGGGGGCATATAAGACCTACGAGCAGTACTTC. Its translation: CATSAQGAYKTYEQYF. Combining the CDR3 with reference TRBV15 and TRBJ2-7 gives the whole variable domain DAMVIQNPRYQVTQFGKPVTLSCSQTLNHNVMYWYQQKSSQAPKLLFHYYDKDFNNEADTPDNFQSRRPNTSFCFLDIRSPGLGDTAMYLCATSAQGAYKTYEQYFGPGTRLTVT.

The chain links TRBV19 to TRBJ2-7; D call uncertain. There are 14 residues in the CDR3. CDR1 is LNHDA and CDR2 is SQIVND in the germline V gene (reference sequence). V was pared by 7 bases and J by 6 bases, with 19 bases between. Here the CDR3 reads CASTPSGYSGEQYF. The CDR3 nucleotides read TGTGCCAGTACCCCGAGTGGGTATTCCGGCGAGCAGTACTTC. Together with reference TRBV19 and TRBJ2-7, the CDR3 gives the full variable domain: DGGITQSPKYLFRKEGQNVTLSCEQNLNHDAMYWYRQDPGQGLRLIYYSQIVNDFQKGDIAEGYSVSREKKESFPLTVTSAQKNPTAFYLCASTPSGYSGEQYFGPGTRLTVT.

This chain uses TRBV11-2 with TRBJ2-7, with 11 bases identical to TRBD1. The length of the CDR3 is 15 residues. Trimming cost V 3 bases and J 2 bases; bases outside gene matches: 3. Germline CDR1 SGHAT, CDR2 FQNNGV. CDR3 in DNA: TGTGCCAGCAGCTTCGGACAGGGGGCAACCTACGAGCAGTACTTC. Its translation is CASSFGQGATYEQYF.

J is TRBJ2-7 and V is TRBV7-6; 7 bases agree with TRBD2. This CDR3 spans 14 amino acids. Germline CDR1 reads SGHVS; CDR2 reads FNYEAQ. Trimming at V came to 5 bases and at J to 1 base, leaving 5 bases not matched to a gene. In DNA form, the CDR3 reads TGTGCCAGCAGCCCGGGAGGCGGGTCCTACGAGCAGTACTTC. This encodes CASSPGGGSYEQYF.